These T cell receptor beta chains were read from a single sample in a study of CD8 T cells in Susac syndrome. TCRdb reanalysed the immunoSEQ multiplex PCR reads using MiXCR and keeps one entry per CDR3 protein. Among around 280,000 distinct CDR3 sequences listed, 92% were seen once. The sample consisted of CD4+ T cells from PBMCs. These TCRs come from a human donor with multiple sclerosis. Both conserved end residues are trimmed from each CDR3.

CDR3aa	v_gene
ATSRDTRGGEKLF	TRBV15
ASRQGQETQY	TRBV19
ASSYQIAGGPTDTQY	TRBV5-1
ASSLDRVARINTGELF	TRBV7-8
ASSLGAGGDEKLF	TRBV5-1
SAQTAVGSYGYT	TRBV20-1
ASSLEGIANYGYT	TRBV5-1
ASSQEALGEQY	TRBV4-3
ASSVSTVGGEQF	TRBV9
ASSSNRDRHYEQY	TRBV12-3/TRBV12-4
ASSSSGTSYNEQF	TRBV7-3
ASSLILFGAADTEAF	TRBV7-9
SVEVGTGVSYEQY	TRBV29-1
SVARLEEGEQF	TRBV29-1
ASKGTTNQPQH	TRBV6-5
ASSFIGISTDTQY	TRBV7-3
ASSRELQGAGGYGYT	TRBV12-3/TRBV12-4
GRCEQY	TRBV13
ASSESSVYNEQF	TRBV10-2
ASSLQTQTRSGNTIY	TRBV27
ASSPRVGARSSSGNTIY	TRBV6-1
ASSLRRAGGYT	TRBV27
ASSLSRDYNPHYEQY	TRBV27
ASSLDQVAGSEQY	TRBV11-2
AWSEPGHLSYNEQF	TRBV30
SALLGWGYEQY	TRBV20-1
ASSLSSGITDTQY	TRBV12-3/TRBV12-4
ASSLALAYYNEQF	TRBV12-3/TRBV12-4
ASSALPTIRIPPYEQY	TRBV7-9
ASSEATYGYT	TRBV2
SAREARPSGGFYEQY	TRBV20-1
ASSPFEGMGTEAF	TRBV18
ASSRTGMEAF	TRBV7-9
ASSTSGSYNEQF	TRBV7-3
ASSLGGNTGELF	TRBV12-3/TRBV12-4
ASSPSAPYEQY	TRBV7-2
ASSQDPATANEKLF	TRBV4-2
ASSIQRAAQETQY	TRBV19
ASSYRQGAYEQY	TRBV7-2
ASSFDTATNYGYT	TRBV7-9
ASSPGQGGSPLH	TRBV7-9
SASSSGGRMANYGYT	TRBV20-1
ASSTRQGVNTEAF	TRBV7-9
ASSPTSGSGYNEQF	TRBV19
ASSVGTAGEKLF	TRBV5-6
ATSGQPFVGDTEAF	TRBV10-3
ASSLTGPPETQY	TRBV7-3
ASSSGKEYEQY	TRBV18
ASSPGRGQPQH	TRBV3-1
ASSPQGGYGEQY	TRBV3-1
ASSMGRTSPYGYT	TRBV19
ASSEAKTGAYEQY	TRBV25-1
AWSGGVTDTQY	TRBV30
ASSLAYGGEETQY	TRBV5-1
ASSFKYGGTGVYEQY	TRBV12-3/TRBV12-4
ASSIQTGAEETQY	TRBV5-1
ASSLGISGNTIY	TRBV7-3